These T cell receptor beta chains were read from a single sample in a study of vaccination and CD4 T cells after COVID-19. TCRdb re-derived calls from the PCR reads in MiXCR, one entry per CDR3 protein. The data show roughly 20,000 distinct CDR3 sequences, approximately 67% seen once. These receptors have no identified antigens. The sequenced sample consisted of CD4+ T cells from blood, cultured in vitro. All receptors derive from a human donor who had recovered from COVID-19. The CDR3 runs from the conserved cysteine through the conserved F or W. The D gene is left open where the match is weak. Some rows have no size entry. The others give once, few or many, or a class for an expanded clone.

clone_size	v_call	j_call	d_call	cdr3_aa	cdr3_nt
-	TRBV20-1	TRBJ2-5	TRBD2	CSARVVVGAGGPLETQYF	TGCAGTGCTAGAGTGGTGGTAGGAGCGGGAGGGCCTTTGGAGACCCAGTACTTC
-	TRBV30	TRBJ1-5	-	CAWSVQDHQPQHF	TGTGCCTGGAGTGTCCAGGACCATCAGCCCCAGCATTTT
-	TRBV15	TRBJ2-4	-	CATRQIAKNIQYF	TGTGCCACTAGGCAAATAGCCAAAAACATTCAGTACTTC
-	TRBV7-7	TRBJ2-3	-	CASSFGGRTDTQYF	TGTGCCAGCAGCTTCGGGGGGCGCACAGATACGCAGTATTTT
once	TRBV27	TRBJ1-4	-	CASSVGGANEKLFF	TGTGCCAGCAGTGTCGGTGGGGCTAATGAAAAACTGTTTTTT
-	TRBV15	TRBJ2-7	-	CATSPERALARIYEQYF	TGTGCCACCAGCCCTGAAAGAGCCCTAGCGAGGATCTACGAGCAGTACTTC
few	TRBV20-1	TRBJ1-2	-	CSARGQRANYGYTF	TGCAGTGCTAGAGGCCAACGAGCTAACTATGGCTACACCTTC
few	TRBV6-1	TRBJ1-3	-	CASSWTDGNTIYF	TGTGCCAGCAGCTGGACAGATGGAAACACCATATATTTT
-	TRBV9	TRBJ1-1	-	CASSPQGPANTEAFF	TGTGCCAGCAGCCCCCAGGGGCCGGCGAACACTGAAGCTTTCTTT
-	TRBV6-5	TRBJ2-7	TRBD1	CASSYSGTGSYEQYF	TGTGCCAGCAGTTACTCCGGGACAGGTTCCTACGAGCAGTACTTC
-	TRBV28	TRBJ1-5	TRBD1	CASSLRTGGVGNQPQHF	TGTGCCAGCAGTTTACGGACAGGGGGCGTCGGCAATCAGCCCCAGCATTTT
-	TRBV6-5	TRBJ1-6	-	CASSYFQGKNSPLHF	TGTGCCAGCAGTTACTTCCAGGGTAAAAATTCACCCCTCCACTTT
-	TRBV27	TRBJ1-2	-	CASSSTGYGYTF	TGTGCCAGCAGTTCCACAGGGTATGGCTACACCTTC
-	TRBV27	TRBJ1-1	-	CASSFLGRWEAFF	TGTGCCAGCAGTTTCCTCGGGAGATGGGAAGCTTTCTTT
-	TRBV6-1	TRBJ1-2	TRBD1	CASTERPQGRGYTF	TGTGCCAGCACCGAAAGGCCACAGGGGAGGGGCTACACCTTC
-	TRBV15	TRBJ1-2	-	CATSRDPRPGGGYTF	TGTGCCACCAGCAGAGATCCTAGGCCCGGGGGCGGCTACACCTTC
-	TRBV27	TRBJ2-7	-	CASSFPILVPYEQYF	TGTGCCAGCAGTTTCCCTATCTTAGTGCCCTACGAGCAGTACTTC
-	TRBV25-1	TRBJ1-1	-	CASSEQGLNTEAFF	TGTGCCAGCAGTGAACAGGGCCTCAACACTGAAGCTTTCTTT
-	TRBV28	TRBJ2-4	-	CASSLGSKNIQYF	TGTGCCAGCAGTTTGGGCAGCAAAAACATTCAGTACTTC
-	TRBV6-5	TRBJ1-1	-	CASSSRPNSEAFF	TGTGCCAGCAGTTCCAGACCTAATTCCGAAGCTTTCTTT
-	TRBV19	TRBJ2-5	-	CASSPLRGTPTQETQYF	TGTGCCAGTAGCCCACTGAGAGGGACTCCCACACAAGAGACCCAGTACTTC
-	TRBV29-1	TRBJ1-1	-	CSGLPGQTEAFF	TGCAGCGGGTTACCAGGACAGACTGAAGCTTTCTTT
few	TRBV27	TRBJ1-2	-	CASRINAGTARYGYTF	TGTGCCAGCAGGATTAACGCCGGGACGGCGAGATATGGCTACACCTTC
-	TRBV12-3/TRBV12-4	TRBJ1-2	TRBD1	CASSPGQGLSGYTF	TGTGCCAGCAGCCCCGGACAGGGCCTCTCCGGCTACACCTTC
-	TRBV7-2	TRBJ2-3	-	CASRHSSTDTQYF	TGTGCCAGCAGACACTCTAGCACAGATACGCAGTATTTT
few	TRBV27	TRBJ1-6	-	CASGEGLLRNSPLHF	TGTGCCAGCGGGGAGGGGCTTTTGCGTAATTCACCCCTCCACTTT
-	TRBV6-1	TRBJ2-1	TRBD1	CASSEGTGGLNEQFF	TGTGCCAGCAGTGAAGGGACAGGGGGTTTAAATGAGCAGTTCTTC
-	TRBV4-3	TRBJ1-2	-	CASSQDHSHRYGYTF	TGCGCCAGCAGCCAAGATCACAGCCATCGGTATGGCTACACCTTC
-	TRBV6-2/TRBV6-3	TRBJ2-5	-	CASSYSTSAAQETQYF	TGTGCCAGCAGTTACTCGACCTCGGCAGCCCAAGAGACCCAGTACTTC
-	TRBV7-9	TRBJ1-2	-	CASSLAFVYGYTF	TGTGCCAGCAGCTTAGCGTTTGTCTATGGCTACACCTTC
-	TRBV15	TRBJ2-5	TRBD2	CATSRGMRGGTSQETQYF	TGTGCCACCAGCAGAGGGATGAGGGGTGGGACTAGCCAAGAGACCCAGTACTTC
-	TRBV2	TRBJ1-5	-	CASQGTGNQPQHF	TGTGCCAGCCAGGGGACCGGCAATCAGCCCCAGCATTTT
-	TRBV19	TRBJ2-1	-	CASSIDGLYEQFF	TGTGCCAGTAGTATAGATGGTTTATATGAGCAGTTCTTC
-	TRBV20-1	TRBJ2-4	TRBD2	CSAAYREGKNIQYF	TGCAGTGCCGCTTATAGGGAGGGGAAAAACATTCAGTACTTC
-	TRBV11-2	TRBJ2-1	TRBD2	CASSPGGRGIAGGYYEQFF	TGTGCCAGCAGCCCGGGGGGCAGGGGAATAGCGGGAGGGTACTATGAGCAGTTCTTC
-	TRBV5-1	TRBJ1-2	-	CASSLGDKGYYGYTF	TGCGCCAGCAGCTTGGGGGACAAGGGGTACTATGGCTACACCTTC
-	TRBV2	TRBJ1-3	-	CASSAIISGNTIYF	TGTGCCAGCAGTGCCATCATCTCTGGAAACACCATATATTTT
-	TRBV7-9	TRBJ2-7	-	CASSMGRYGAYEQYF	TGTGCCAGCAGTATGGGGCGGTATGGGGCCTACGAGCAGTACTTC
few	TRBV7-9	TRBJ1-4	-	CASSLGWGTEKLFF	TGTGCCAGCAGCTTAGGATGGGGGACCGAAAAACTGTTTTTT